Listed here are 13 T cell receptor beta chains from one sample, sequenced in a study of blood T cell repertoires in COVID-19. Produced via immunoSEQ multiplex PCR; TCRdb's table is partial and in-frame only. Among approximately 190,000 clones, around four fifths were seen once, and the ten largest hold around 6.1%. The sequenced sample was peripheral blood. These receptors all stem from a woman aged 40-49 years with acute or convalescent COVID-19.

The genes are TRBV2 and TRBJ2-5, with TRBD1 identical over 7 bases. The CDR3 contains 17 residues. The J segment lost 5 bases and the V segment lost 4 bases, leaving 16 bases of the junction unmatched. Germline V gene sequence: CDR1 SNHLY, CDR2 FYNNEI. The CDR3 reads CASSGEQGTAVGETQYF. The CDR3 bases are TGTGCCAGCAGTGGGGAACAGGGGACCGCCGTGGGGGAGACCCAGTACTTC.

The chain links TRBV24-1 to TRBJ2-5, with TRBD2 matching over 9 bases. The CDR3 totals 14 residues. The trim removed 7 bases at V and 3 bases at J, leaving 5 bases unmatched. Per germline, CDR1 KGHDR and CDR2 SFDVKD. The CDR3 DNA sequence: TGTGCCACCAGGGAAGCGGGGGGTAAAGAGACCCAGTACTTC. Translated: CATREAGGKETQYF.

Points on this clone: Additional DNA sequences in this sample encode the identical CDR3. The chain has TRBV7-9 and TRBJ2-1; D remains ambiguous. Germline V gives CDR1 SEHNR, CDR2 FQNEAQ (reference sequence). The CDR3 totals 14 residues. V was shortened by 6 bases and J by 0 bases, with 9 bases between the two germline ends. CDR3 sequence: CASSFSSSYNEQFF. The DNA of the CDR3 is TGTGCCAGCAGTTTCTCGAGCTCCTACAATGAGCAGTTCTTC.

This CDR3 is CASSLAWTSGTYNEQFF. The CDR3 nucleotides are TGTGCCAGCAGCTTAGCTTGGACTAGCGGTACCTACAATGAGCAGTTCTTC. The chain uses TRBV7-8 and TRBJ2-1, with TRBD2 identical over 10 bases. V shed 0 bases, J shed 2 bases, and the junction held 4 bases outside the gene matches. Germline-derived CDR1 and CDR2 are SGHVS and FQNEAQ. The length of the CDR3 is 17 residues.

J is TRBJ2-7 and V is TRBV29-1, with D maybe TRBD2 (6 bases). The germline V gene encodes CDR1 SQVTM and CDR2 ANQGSEA. The CDR3 is 10 amino acids. V lost 7 bases and J 7 bases, leaving 11 bases between the germline ends. CDR3 coding DNA: TGCAGCGCCGCTGGGGGGGAGCAGTACTTC. Translating gives CSAAGGEQYF.

The chain has TRBV28 and TRBJ2-1; TRBD2 matches at 11 bases. Per germline, CDR1 MDHEN and CDR2 SYDVKM. V was pared by 5 bases and J by 7 bases, with 10 bases of the junction left unmatched. This CDR3 region has 16 residues. Here the CDR3 reads CASSPPSGGLGNEQFF. The CDR3 DNA reads TGTGCCAGCAGTCCTCCTAGCGGGGGGCTTGGGAATGAGCAGTTCTTC.

V usage is TRBV7-8 and J usage is TRBJ1-2, with 7 bases fitting TRBD1. Unmatched junction bases numbered 9, after V lost 5 bases and J lost 3 bases. CDR1 and CDR2 (germline): SGHVS, FQNEAQ. The CDR3 has 15 residues. In DNA form, the CDR3 reads TGTGCCAGCAGCCTCGAGACAGGGCGCTACTATGGCTACACCTTC. As protein: CASSLETGRYYGYTF.

The chain has TRBV27 and TRBJ2-5; TRBD2 matches 8 bases. The V gene's germline CDR1 is MNHEY and CDR2 SMNVEV (reference sequence). The CDR3 length is 17 residues. V gave up 7 bases and J gave up 4 bases; unmatched junction bases: 17. The CDR3 nucleotides read TGTGCCAGCAAGGGAGTACAAGCGGGAGTTGTGGGAGAGACCCAGTACTTC. As protein: CASKGVQAGVVGETQYF.

The CDR3 is CASSPGTSGNEQFF. The CDR3 bases are TGTGCCAGTAGCCCAGGGACTAGCGGGAATGAGCAGTTCTTC. The chain recombines TRBV19 with TRBJ2-1, with 12 bases fitting TRBD2. V was clipped by 6 bases and J by 7 bases; unmatched bases: 4. This CDR3 comprises 14 residues. CDR1 and CDR2 (germline): LNHDA, SQIVND (reference sequence).

This chain uses TRBV28 with TRBJ1-2; D is uncertain. V gave up 6 bases and J gave up 7 bases, with 18 bases separating them. Germline values: CDR1 MDHEN, CDR2 SYDVKM. The CDR3 is made up of 14 amino acids. CDR3 DNA: TGTGCCAGCAGCTACCGGGTCTTATCGGGTGGCTACACCTTC. It specifies CASSYRVLSGGYTF.

This chain connects TRBV27 to TRBJ2-7; 9 bases align to TRBD2. The CDR3 is made up of 14 amino acids. Unmatched junction bases numbered 5, after V lost 6 bases and J lost 2 bases. CDR1 MNHEY and CDR2 SMNVEV come from the germline V gene (reference sequence). DNA of the CDR3: TGTGCCAGCAGACGACTAGCGGCTACCTACGAGCAGTACTTC. Protein: CASRRLAATYEQYF.

This chain links TRBV9 with TRBJ1-1; no firm D call. The CDR3 sequence is 13 residues long. In germline, CDR1 is SGDLS, CDR2 YYNGEE. The V end lost 4 bases, the J end lost 0 bases, and 7 bases lay between the germline ends. The CDR3 DNA reads TGTGCCAGCAGCCCTGGCTTGAACACTGAAGCTTTCTTT. It specifies CASSPGLNTEAFF.

The chain joins TRBV7-2 to TRBJ2-1, with 11 bases lining up with TRBD2. CDR3 length: 15 amino acids. The V gene's germline CDR1 is SGHTA and CDR2 FQGNSA. Germline trimming cut 2 bases from V and 8 bases from J; bases unmatched to any gene: 5. Written as DNA, the CDR3 is TGTGCCAGCAGCTTAACTTCTAGCGGGAGGTATGAGCAGTTCTTC. Amino acid sequence: CASSLTSSGRYEQFF. Supplemented by reference TRBV7-2 and TRBJ2-1, the full variable domain reads GAGVSQSPSNKVTEKGKDVELRCDPISGHTALYWYRQSLGQGLEFLIYFQGNSAPDKSGLPSDRFSAERTGGSVSTLTIQRTQQEDSAVYLCASSLTSSGRYEQFFGPGTRLTVL.